One and the same sample provided the 13 T cell receptor beta chains below, sequenced in a study of CD8+ T cells in alopecia areata. RNA, once extracted, was reverse transcribed into cDNA for use as the sequencing template. Produced via immunoSEQ multiplex PCR; TCRdb's table is partial and in-frame only. The repertoire holds some 200,000 clones, with 50% to 75% as singletons. The sequencing used CD4+ T cells sorted from blood, collected at week 0. The source is a human donor with alopecia areata.

V and J are TRBV10-3 and TRBJ2-7; 7 positions match TRBD1. Germline loops: CDR1 ENHRY, CDR2 SYGVKD. The CDR3 is 14 residues long. J gave up 6 bases and V 5 bases, and 10 bases lay outside the gene matches. Written as DNA, the CDR3 is TGTGCCATCAGTCAACAGGGGAAACTGGGCGAGCAGTACTTC. It translates to CAISQQGKLGEQYF.

J is TRBJ2-3 and V is TRBV10-3, with D possibly matching TRBD1 (5 bases). CDR1 ENHRY and CDR2 SYGVKD come from the germline V gene. The V end lost 4 bases, the J end lost 1 base, and 9 bases lay between the germline ends. The CDR3 loop spans 14 amino acids. The CDR3 reads CAISVWGGTDTQYF. DNA for the CDR3: TGTGCCATCAGTGTATGGGGCGGCACAGATACGCAGTATTTT.

This clone appeared once. The genes are TRBV7-9 and TRBJ1-5; 11 bases align to TRBD1. The CDR3 totals 16 residues. Germline CDR1 and CDR2: SEHNR and FQNEAQ (reference sequence). The junction had 6 bases not matched to a gene; V was cut back by 4 bases and J by 4 bases. DNA of the CDR3: TGTGCCAGCAGCTCGCCCGGGACAGGGGGGAATCAGCCCCAGCATTTT. Translating gives CASSSPGTGGNQPQHF.

The chain combines TRBV29-1 with TRBJ2-3; no reliable D call. V lost 1 base to trimming and J lost 2 bases, with 10 bases between them. The V gene's germline CDR1 is SQVTM and CDR2 ANQGSEA. The length of the CDR3 is 14 residues. The DNA for the CDR3 is TGCAGCGTTGAAGGTCGGATTTTCACAGATACGCAGTATTTT. As protein: CSVEGRIFTDTQYF.

This clone was counted between two and nine times. This chain joins TRBV27 and TRBJ2-2, with a possible D match to TRBD1 (6 bases). Germline CDR1 MNHEY, CDR2 SMNVEV (reference sequence). This CDR3 has 16 residues. V lost 1 base and J lost 1, with 10 bases in between. The CDR3 nucleotides are TGTGCCAGCAGTTTATACTTACAGGGGAACACCGGGGAGCTGTTTTTT. Translation gives CASSLYLQGNTGELFF.

This clone was seen once. The rearrangement uses TRBV5-1 and TRBJ1-6; possible D gene TRBD1, 6 bases. Germline values: CDR1 SGHRS, CDR2 YFSETQ. V lost 1 base and J lost 11, with 16 bases in between. The CDR3 is made up of 15 amino acids. Here the CDR3 DNA reads TGCGCCAGCAGCTTGCCGGGACCGGGGGGCACACCCCTCCACTTT. Encoded protein: CASSLPGPGGTPLHF.

V usage is TRBV6-5 and J usage is TRBJ2-7; no firm D call. From germline, CDR1 is MNHEY and CDR2 SVGAGI. The CDR3 length is 13 residues. The V end was cut by 4 bases, the J end by 3 bases, with 10 bases between. The CDR3 nucleotides are TGTGCCAGCAGTTCCAGTGTACTCTACGAGCAGTACTTC. It encodes CASSSSVLYEQYF.

This chain connects TRBV5-1 to TRBJ1-1; no clear D gene. V was shortened by 0 bases and J by 6 bases, with 12 bases between the two germline ends. Germline-derived CDR1 and CDR2 are SGHRS and YFSETQ. CDR3 size: 14 residues. CDR3 region: CASSLGAARSEAFF. The CDR3 DNA follows: TGCGCCAGCAGCTTGGGAGCAGCTAGGTCTGAAGCTTTCTTT.

The chain uses TRBV6-5 and TRBJ1-6; D is ambiguous. Trimming left V 9 bases short and J 3 bases short, with 9 bases between. Per the germline V gene, CDR1 is MNHEY and CDR2 is SVGAGI. CDR3 length: 13 residues. For the CDR3, the DNA is TGTGCCAGTCAGGTCAGCTATAATTCACCCCTCCACTTT. Its translation is CASQVSYNSPLHF.

The genes are TRBV7-6 and TRBJ2-3; D is unresolved. Germline V gene lookup returns CDR1 SGHVS and CDR2 FNYEAQ. The CDR3 runs to 16 residues. V was pared by 1 base and J by 2 bases, with 13 bases between. The DNA of the CDR3 is TGTGCCAGCAGCTTAGGCGGCAGATTCCCCACAGATACGCAGTATTTT. Translation gives CASSLGGRFPTDTQYF.

This clone was observed a few times. The chain carries TRBV19 and TRBJ1-5; the match to TRBD1 covers 7 bases. V was clipped by 4 bases and J by 0 bases; unmatched bases: 3. The germline CDR1 and CDR2 sequences are LNHDA and SQIVND (reference sequence). The CDR3 covers 15 residues. CDR3 amino acids: CASSTTGNSNQPQHF. CDR3 in DNA: TGTGCCAGTAGTACGACAGGGAATAGCAATCAGCCCCAGCATTTT.

The chain carries TRBV7-3 and TRBJ2-5; the D gene is possibly TRBD2 (5 bases). CDR1 and CDR2 from the germline V gene are SGHTA and FQGTGA. The CDR3 sequence is 13 residues long. V lost 3 bases and J lost 2, with 7 bases in between. CDR3 coding DNA: TGTGCCAGCAGCTTCGGCGGGCAAGAGACCCAGTACTTC. Amino acids: CASSFGGQETQYF.

This clone has more than one count but fewer than ten. CDR3 DNA: TGCGCCAGCAGCATAACGTCGGATACGCAGTATTTT. Protein: CASSITSDTQYF. The chain carries TRBV5-1 and TRBJ2-3; unclear D gene. V lost 4 bases and J lost 6, with 9 bases in between. Germline CDR1 and CDR2: SGHRS and YFSETQ. This CDR3 has 12 residues.